The 23 T cell receptor beta chains reported below all come from one sample, sequenced in a study of response to subunit inactivated influenza vaccine. TCRdb analysed the RT-PCR reads with MiXCR anew, one entry per CDR3 protein. The table has approximately 530,000 distinct CDR3 sequences, roughly 7.9% seen once; the top ten hold less than 15%. The specimen was PBMCs from blood, collected roughly 24 months after vaccination. The receptors stem from a man between 50 and 69 years old who received an inactivated influenza vaccine.

This clonotype was counted a few times. The chain uses TRBV18 and TRBJ2-7, with D maybe TRBD1 (6 bases). CDR1 is KGHSH and CDR2 is LQKENI in the germline V gene. This CDR3 is 14 amino acids long. The V end lost 5 bases, the J end lost 1 base, and 12 bases lay between the germline ends. DNA of the CDR3: TGTGCCAGCTCATACGGACAGTTTTCCTACGAGCAGTACTTC. Amino acids: CASSYGQFSYEQYF. Looking up the rest from reference TRBV18 and TRBJ2-7 gives the full variable domain: NAGVMQNPRHLVRRRGQEARLRCSPMKGHSHVYWYRQLPEEGLKFMVYLQKENIIDESGMPKERFSAEFPKEGPSILRIQQVVRGDSAAYFCASSYGQFSYEQYFGPGTRLTVT.

J is TRBJ1-2 and V is TRBV27, with D unresolved. V was trimmed by 5 bases and J by 0 bases, leaving 19 bases between them. The CDR3 spans 17 residues. The V gene's germline CDR1 is MNHEY and CDR2 SMNVEV (reference sequence). The CDR3 sequence is CASSPQALKLANYGYTF. In DNA, the CDR3 is TGTGCCAGCAGTCCCCAGGCCCTGAAATTAGCTAACTATGGCTACACCTTC.

Many counts were recorded for this clonotype. The chain is built from TRBV20-1 and TRBJ2-3, with 12 positions matching TRBD2. From germline, CDR1 is DFQATT and CDR2 SNEGSKA (reference sequence). CDR3 size: 15 residues. V lost 3 bases to trimming and J lost 6 bases; unmatched junction nucleotides: 7. CDR3 residues: CSASRPSGGVDTQYF. The CDR3 DNA reads TGCAGTGCTAGCCGCCCTAGCGGGGGGGTGGATACGCAGTATTTT.

This clonotype was seen a handful of times. V usage is TRBV2 and J usage is TRBJ2-5; D is unclear. V was trimmed by 2 bases and J by 4 bases, leaving 11 bases between them. Germline CDR1 SNHLY, CDR2 FYNNEI. This CDR3 is built from 14 residues. CDR3 loop: CASSEFAVRETQYF. Written as DNA, the CDR3 is TGTGCCAGCAGTGAATTTGCGGTGAGAGAGACCCAGTACTTC.

This clonotype has at least ten counts. The DNA of the CDR3 is TGTGCCAGCAGCTTAGAAGCTAGCCCCACCGGGGAGCTGTTTTTT. Translated, it gives CASSLEASPTGELFF. The J gene is TRBJ2-2, the V gene TRBV7-8, with a tentative D call TRBD2 (5 bases). This CDR3 has 15 amino acids. V was shortened by 1 base and J by 4 bases, with 10 bases between the two germline ends. Germline assignment: CDR1 SGHVS and CDR2 FQNEAQ. Variable domain in full (rest from reference TRBV7-8 and TRBJ2-2): GAGVSQSPRYKVAKRGQDVALRCDPISGHVSLFWYQQALGQGPEFLTYFQNEAQLDKSGLPSDRFFAERPEGSVSTLKIQRTQQEDSAVYLCASSLEASPTGELFFGEGSRLTVL.

This clonotype has more than one count but fewer than ten. This rearrangement joins TRBV7-3 to TRBJ2-2; D perhaps matches TRBD2 (6 bases). Germline V gene lookup returns CDR1 SGHTA and CDR2 FQGTGA. CDR3 length equals 14 residues. The V gene lost 5 bases and the J gene lost 6 bases, with 13 bases spanning the gap. The CDR3 protein is CASSMGERAGELFF. The CDR3 DNA sequence: TGTGCCAGCAGCATGGGGGAGCGGGCCGGGGAGCTGTTTTTT.

The chain uses TRBV11-2 and TRBJ2-2; TRBD1 aligns across 7 bases. The CDR3 runs to 16 residues. Per germline, CDR1 SGHAT and CDR2 FQNNGV. J was trimmed by 0 bases and V by 5 bases; bases with no gene match: 6. CDR3 nucleotide sequence: TGTGCCAGCAGCGCAGCACAGGGGTCGAACACCGGGGAGCTGTTTTTT. Amino acids: CASSAAQGSNTGELFF.

The sample holds a few counts of this clonotype. The chain is built from TRBV3-1 and TRBJ2-7, with 7 bases that match TRBD1. CDR1 and CDR2 from the germline V gene are LGHDT and YNNKEL (reference sequence). J gave up 2 bases and V 1 base, and 5 bases lay outside the gene matches. The CDR3 loop spans 15 amino acids. The CDR3 sequence is CASSQASQGPYEQYF. For the CDR3, the DNA is TGTGCCAGCAGCCAAGCATCACAGGGGCCCTACGAGCAGTACTTC.

This clonotype was counted many times. The germline gene is not matched at one end of the junction; a read error may be the cause. The chain links TRBV7-2 to TRBJ2-7, with TRBD2 matching over 10 bases. CDR3 size: 14 residues. The V gene's germline CDR1 is SGHTA and CDR2 FQGNSA. In DNA, the CDR3 is TGTGCCAGCAGCCTAGCGGGAGTGTCCTACGAGCAGTACTTC. Amino acid sequence: CASSLAGVSYEQYF.

The rearrangement links TRBV6-2 or TRBV6-3 to TRBJ2-5; the D call may be TRBD1 or TRBD2 (5 bases each). Germline CDR1 and CDR2: MNHEY and SVGEGT. V gave up 7 bases and J gave up 2 bases, with 14 bases separating them. The CDR3 is 14 amino acids. The CDR3 loop is CASNNGAGQETQYF. In DNA form, the CDR3 reads TGTGCCAGCAATAACGGGGCAGGGCAAGAGACCCAGTACTTC.

The chain carries TRBV7-9 and TRBJ2-1; TRBD2 agrees at 9 bases. The V and J ends lost 6 bases and 6 bases, in that order; junction bases with no gene match: 3. CDR1 is SEHNR and CDR2 is FQNEAQ in the germline V gene (reference sequence). The CDR3 extends over 13 amino acids. CDR3 loop: CASSLAGRNEQFF. CDR3 nucleotides: TGTGCCAGCAGTCTAGCGGGGCGCAATGAGCAGTTCTTC.

This clonotype was detected a few times. The gene calls are TRBV5-1 and TRBJ2-5, with 8 nucleotides matching TRBD2. J lost 4 bases, V lost 3 bases, and 8 bases had no gene match. Germline lookup yields CDR1 SGHRS and CDR2 YFSETQ. This CDR3 region has 15 residues. The CDR3 loop reads CASSYAGGAVETQYF. CDR3 sequence (DNA): TGCGCCAGCAGCTACGCCGGGGGGGCGGTAGAGACCCAGTACTTC.

This clonotype was found a few times. This chain connects TRBV28 to TRBJ1-5, with D possibly matching TRBD1 (5 bases). This CDR3 has 13 residues. CDR1 is MDHEN, CDR2 SYDVKM, per germline. V was pared by 8 bases and J by 2 bases, with 10 bases between. The CDR3 DNA sequence: TGTGCCAGCGTGACAGTCGGCAATCAGCCCCAGCATTTT. Amino acids: CASVTVGNQPQHF.

In this sample, this clonotype turned up many times. J is TRBJ2-1 and V is TRBV29-1; D unresolved. The V and J ends lost 1 base and 6 bases respectively, with 4 bases between them. The CDR3 is made up of 11 amino acids. CDR1 and CDR2 (germline): SQVTM, ANQGSEA. In DNA form, the CDR3 reads TGCAGCGTTGAAGGGCTCAATGAGCAGTTCTTC. This sequence encodes CSVEGLNEQFF.

The genes are TRBV7-2 and TRBJ2-5; D gene ambiguous. This CDR3 region has 13 residues. Germline V CDR1 and CDR2: SGHTA, FQGNSA. The ends were cut back, 2 bases at V and 4 bases at J, with 8 bases in the middle. In DNA, the CDR3 is TGTGCCAGCAGCTTAAGGAGCCCAGAGACCCAGTACTTC. Its translation: CASSLRSPETQYF.

This chain links TRBV29-1 with TRBJ2-5; 7 bases agree with TRBD1. CDR3 length: 12 amino acids. Germline V CDR1 and CDR2: SQVTM, ANQGSEA. V was pared by 7 bases and J by 2 bases, with 4 bases of the junction left unmatched. The DNA of the CDR3 is TGCAGCGGTGCCAGGGGGCAAGAGACCCAGTACTTC. This codes for CSGARGQETQYF.

This clonotype was detected a few times. The chain has TRBV20-1 and TRBJ2-1, with 9 bases aligning to TRBD1. V lost 0 bases to trimming and J lost 9 bases; unmatched junction nucleotides: 12. Per germline, CDR1 DFQATT and CDR2 SNEGSKA (reference sequence). The length of the CDR3 is 16 residues. CDR3 bases: TGCAGTGCTAGAGACCAACCGGGACAGGGAGGCGGTGAGCAGTTCTTC. Translation gives CSARDQPGQGGGEQFF.

CDR3 loop: CSAREWGGSYNEQFF. CDR3 nucleotides: TGCAGTGCTAGAGAGTGGGGGGGCTCCTACAATGAGCAGTTCTTC. The rearrangement links TRBV20-1 to TRBJ2-1; TRBD2 aligns across 7 bases. The CDR3 has 15 amino acids. CDR1 and CDR2 (germline): DFQATT, SNEGSKA (reference sequence). V gave up 0 bases and J gave up 0 bases; unmatched junction bases: 2.

This clonotype was counted ten times or more. The chain couples TRBV5-1 to TRBJ2-2, with 9 bases fitting TRBD1. This CDR3 contains 15 residues. Germline V lookup: CDR1 SGHRS, CDR2 YFSETQ. After removal of 3 bases from V and 3 bases from J, the junction contained 3 bases not matched to a gene. CDR3 sequence: CASSSDRGYTGELFF. Here the CDR3 DNA reads TGCGCCAGCAGCTCGGACAGGGGATACACCGGGGAGCTGTTTTTT.

This sequence joins TRBV20-1 and TRBJ2-1; either TRBD1 or TRBD2 may fit D (5 bases each). The CDR3 is 14 residues long. V lost 6 bases, J lost 3 bases, and 15 bases lay in between. CDR1 DFQATT and CDR2 SNEGSKA come from the germline V gene (reference sequence). The chain's CDR3 is CSAPSGTLYNEQFF. CDR3 bases: TGCAGTGCCCCATCTGGGACCCTCTACAATGAGCAGTTCTTC.

This clonotype was recorded a few times. CDR3 in DNA: TGTGCCAGCAGCCAAGGATCGGGTGGCTACACCTTC. Translated, it gives CASSQGSGGYTF. V gene TRBV4-2 combines with J gene TRBJ1-2; no clear D. V gave up 1 base and J gave up 7 bases, with 7 bases separating them. Germline V lookup: CDR1 LGHNA, CDR2 YNFKEQ. The CDR3 is 12 amino acids.

This clonotype was seen more than once but under ten times. The V and J genes are TRBV7-8 and TRBJ2-3; perhaps TRBD2 as D (6 bases). The CDR3 is made up of 15 amino acids. Germline lookup yields CDR1 SGHVS and CDR2 FQNEAQ. V was shortened by 5 bases and J by 0 bases, with 12 bases between the two germline ends. The CDR3 DNA follows: TGTGCCAGCAGCCGACTAGTAACTAGCACAGATACGCAGTATTTT. The encoded protein is CASSRLVTSTDTQYF.

The J gene is TRBJ2-1, the V gene TRBV11-1, with D tentatively TRBD2 (6 bases). CDR1 and CDR2 from the germline V gene are SGHAT and FQDESV (reference sequence). Deletions cut 5 bases from V and 5 bases from J, with 7 bases between. This CDR3 contains 12 residues. CDR3 sequence (DNA): TGTGCCAGCAGCGGCGGGAACAATGAGCAGTTCTTC. Its protein is CASSGGNNEQFF. The variable domain in full, with the rest retrieved from reference TRBV11-1 and TRBJ2-1, is EAEVAQSPRYKITEKSQAVAFWCDPISGHATLYWYRQILGQGPELLVQFQDESVVDDSQLPKDRFSAERLKGVDSTLKIQPAELGDSAMYLCASSGGNNEQFFGPGTRLTVL.